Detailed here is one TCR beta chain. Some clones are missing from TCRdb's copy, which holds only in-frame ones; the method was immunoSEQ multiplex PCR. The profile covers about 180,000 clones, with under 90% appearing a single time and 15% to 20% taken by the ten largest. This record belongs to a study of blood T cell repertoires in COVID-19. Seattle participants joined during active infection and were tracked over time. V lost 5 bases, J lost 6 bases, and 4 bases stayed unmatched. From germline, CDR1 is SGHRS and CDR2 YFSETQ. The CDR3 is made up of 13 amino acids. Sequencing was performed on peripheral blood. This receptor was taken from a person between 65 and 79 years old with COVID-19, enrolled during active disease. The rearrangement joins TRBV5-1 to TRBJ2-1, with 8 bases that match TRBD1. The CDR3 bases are TGCGCCAGCAGAACAGGGGGACTCAATGAGCAGTTCTTC. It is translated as CASRTGGLNEQFF.